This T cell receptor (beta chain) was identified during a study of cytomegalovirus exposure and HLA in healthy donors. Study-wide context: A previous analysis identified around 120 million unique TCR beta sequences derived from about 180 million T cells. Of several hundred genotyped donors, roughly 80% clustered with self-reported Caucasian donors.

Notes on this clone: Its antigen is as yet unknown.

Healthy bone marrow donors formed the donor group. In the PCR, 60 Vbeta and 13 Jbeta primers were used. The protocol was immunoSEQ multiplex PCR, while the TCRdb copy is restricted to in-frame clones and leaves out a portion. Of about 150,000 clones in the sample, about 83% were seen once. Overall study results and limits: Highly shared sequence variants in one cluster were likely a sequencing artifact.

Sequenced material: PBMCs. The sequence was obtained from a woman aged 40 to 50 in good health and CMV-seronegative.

In DNA, the CDR3 is TGTGCCATCAGTGAATTCCGCGGGACCGACAATGAGCAGTTCTTC. This translates into CAISEFRGTDNEQFF. The rearrangement uses TRBV10-3 and TRBJ2-1, with D possibly matching TRBD2 (6 bases). Germline V CDR1 and CDR2: ENHRY, SYGVKD. The CDR3 has 15 amino acids. V lost 3 bases to trimming and J lost 5 bases, with 14 bases between them.